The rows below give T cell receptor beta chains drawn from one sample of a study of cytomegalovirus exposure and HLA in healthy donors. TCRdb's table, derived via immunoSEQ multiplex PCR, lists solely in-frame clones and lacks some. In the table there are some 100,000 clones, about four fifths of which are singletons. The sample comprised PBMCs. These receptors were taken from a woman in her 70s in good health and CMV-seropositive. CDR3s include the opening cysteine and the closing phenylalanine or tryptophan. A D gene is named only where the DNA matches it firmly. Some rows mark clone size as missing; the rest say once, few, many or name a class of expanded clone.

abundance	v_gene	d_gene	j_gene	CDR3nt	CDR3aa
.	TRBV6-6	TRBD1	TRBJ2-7	TGTGCCAGCAGTTACGCGGACAGGCGCTACGAGCAGTACTTC	CASSYADRRYEQYF
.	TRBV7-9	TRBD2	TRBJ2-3	TGTTCCAGCAGCTTAGGGGGGACTAGCGGGAGAGGCACGCAGTATTTT	CSSSLGGTSGRGTQYF
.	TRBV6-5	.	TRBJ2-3	TGTGCCAGCAGTTATTCGTCAGATACGCAGTATTTT	CASSYSSDTQYF
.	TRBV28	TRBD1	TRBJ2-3	TGTGCCAGGGCGACAGGGACCACAGATACGCAGTATTTT	CARATGTTDTQYF
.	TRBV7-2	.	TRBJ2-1	TGTGCCAGCAGCTTAACAGGCCAGGTTTTCTTC	CASSLTGQVFF
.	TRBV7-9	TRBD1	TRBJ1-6	TGTGCCAGCAGCCCGGGACAGGAAAATTCACCCCTCCACTTT	CASSPGQENSPLHF
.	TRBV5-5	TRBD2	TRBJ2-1	TGTGCCAGCAGCTTGATACTAGCGGAGTACAATGAGCAGTTCTTC	CASSLILAEYNEQFF
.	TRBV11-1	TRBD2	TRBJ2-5	TGTGCCAGCAGCTGGACTAGCGGGGGACAGACCCAGTACTTC	CASSWTSGGQTQYF
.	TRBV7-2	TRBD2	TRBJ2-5	TGTGCCAGCAGCTTAGCGGGACTAGCGGGAGTAGAGACCCAGTACTTC	CASSLAGLAGVETQYF
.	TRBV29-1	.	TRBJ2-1	TGCAGCGTTGAAGGTCTGGGGACTCCCGACAATGAGCAGTTCTTC	CSVEGLGTPDNEQFF
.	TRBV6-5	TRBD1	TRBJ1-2	TGTGCCAGCAGTTTGATGACAGGGGGTGGCTACACCTTC	CASSLMTGGGYTF
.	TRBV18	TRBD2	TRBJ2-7	TGTGCCAGCTCACCAGAGGGACTAGATTTCTCCTACGAGCAGTACTTC	CASSPEGLDFSYEQYF
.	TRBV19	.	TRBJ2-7	TGTGCCAGTAGTATTGCGGGGCTTCGGGAGCAGTACTTC	CASSIAGLREQYF
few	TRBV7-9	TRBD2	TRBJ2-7	TGTGCCAGCAGCTACCTAGCGGGGGCCTACGAGCAGTACTTC	CASSYLAGAYEQYF
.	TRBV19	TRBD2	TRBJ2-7	TGTGCCAGTAGCCCGCGAGGGACTAGCGGGAGACCGCAGTACTTC	CASSPRGTSGRPQYF
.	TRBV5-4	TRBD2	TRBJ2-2	TGTGCCAGCAGCTTGGGGAGCGGGGGGCATACCGGGGAGCTGTTTTTT	CASSLGSGGHTGELFF
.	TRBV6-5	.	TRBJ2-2	TGTGCCATTCAGGCTGCGAACACCGGGGAGCTGTTTTTT	CAIQAANTGELFF
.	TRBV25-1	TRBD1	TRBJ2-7	TGTGCCAGCAGCCCGGGACAGGGGGCCTACGAGCAGTACTTC	CASSPGQGAYEQYF
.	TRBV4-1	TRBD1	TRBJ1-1	TGCGCCAGCAGCCCACAGGGGACTGAAGCTTTCTTT	CASSPQGTEAFF
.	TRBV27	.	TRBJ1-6	TGTGCCAGCAGTTCATTACAGGGTGCATATTCACCCCTCCACTTT	CASSSLQGAYSPLHF
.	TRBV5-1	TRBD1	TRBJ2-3	TGCGCCAGCAGCTTCACAGGGGCCGCGGGAGATACGCAGTATTTT	CASSFTGAAGDTQYF
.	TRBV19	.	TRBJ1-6	TGTGCCAGTAGTTCGCGGACAAGTGAAGGTTCACCCCTCCACTTT	CASSSRTSEGSPLHF
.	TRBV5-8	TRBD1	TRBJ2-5	TGTGCCAGCAGCTTGGAAGGGACAGCACTCGGAGAGACCCAGTACTTC	CASSLEGTALGETQYF
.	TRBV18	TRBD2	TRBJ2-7	TGTGCCAGCTCCGGCGGGACAGGTAGGACTAGCGGGAATGGCGAGCAGTACTTC	CASSGGTGRTSGNGEQYF
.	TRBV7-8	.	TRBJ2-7	TGTGCCAGCAGCTCCCCGAGTAGCCCACCCTCGGGCTACGAGCAGTACTTC	CASSSPSSPPSGYEQYF
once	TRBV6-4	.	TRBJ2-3	TGTGCCAGCAGTGATCAGGCTGCAGATACGCAGTATTTT	CASSDQAADTQYF
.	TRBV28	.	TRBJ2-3	TGTGCCAGCACCCTCAGGTCCTGGACTACAGATACGCAGTATTTT	CASTLRSWTTDTQYF
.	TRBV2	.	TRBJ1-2	TGTGCCAGCAGTGAAGATAGCGGGGCACGTAACTATGGCTACACCTTC	CASSEDSGARNYGYTF
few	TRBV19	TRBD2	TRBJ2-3	TGTGCCAGTAGTATTCCTCTCTCCGGGACTAGCGGGGGCACAGATACGCAGTATTTT	CASSIPLSGTSGGTDTQYF